This T cell receptor beta chain was observed in a study of vaccination effects on CD4 cells after COVID-19. About the research overall: Of the BNT162b2 and mRNA-1273 vaccines, participants received two doses of one or the other. Study-wide results and caveats: Infection-derived and vaccine-derived clones contracted markedly late after vaccination.

In regard to this clone: Its antigen is undetermined.

Antigen-specific CD4+ T cells were expanded with viral peptide pools in the ViraFEST assay before sequencing. With approximately 9 days of culture completed, CD4+ T cells were isolated. Vaccine recipients, nucleocapsid antibody negative, had no prior SARS-CoV-2 infection. Each culture well received under 2.5 million PBMC. These cells were then cultured in IMDM with about 10 IU/ml IL-2 and 8.5 to 10 ug/ml peptides. Cultures had half their medium replaced with IL-2 medium on days 3 and 7. The protocol was immunoSEQ multiplex PCR, while the TCRdb copy is restricted to in-frame clones and leaves out a portion. The sample lists about 52,000 clones; roughly 73% were seen once. CDR3 size: 10 residues. V shed 7 bases and J shed 5 bases, with 8 bases lying between them. CDR1 SQVTM and CDR2 ANQGSEA come from the germline V gene.

Specimen: CD4+ T cells from PBMCs cultured with HCoV-OC43 spike peptides, collected before COVID-19 vaccination. Regarding subset: HCoV-OC43 spike overlapping peptide pool stimulation. The TCR was taken from a human donor who received a COVID-19 vaccine. The chain employs TRBV29-1 and TRBJ1-2; D perhaps matches TRBD1 (5 bases). In DNA, the CDR3 is TGCAGCGACGGGGGTTATGGCTACACCTTC. Translation gives CSDGGYGYTF.